One and the same sample provided the 9 T cell receptor beta chains below, sequenced in a study of blood T cells in healthy people across ages. With a J-beta primer mix and a sample-barcoded 5' primer, a second PCR ran roughly 6 to 11 cycles. TCRdb used MiXCR to reprocess the 5' RACE reads, holding one entry per CDR3 protein. Found here are about 770,000 distinct CDR3 sequences, around two fifths of them singletons; the top ten hold approximately 19%. Sequences were obtained from blood. These receptors were collected from a man aged 55 to 70 in good health.

As concerns this clonotype: The junction and the germline gene differ at one end; a read error may be behind it. The chain links TRBV18 to TRBJ2-7; the D gene is possibly TRBD1 (6 bases). Germline assignment: CDR1 KGHSH and CDR2 LQKENI. The CDR3 has 12 amino acids. The CDR3 DNA reads TGTGCCAGCTCCCCACAGGGTACCGAGCAGTACTTC. Protein: CASSPQGTEQYF. Looking up the rest from reference TRBV18 and TRBJ2-7 gives the full variable domain: NAGVMQNPRHLVRRRGQEARLRCSPMKGHSHVYWYRQLPEEGLKFMVYLQKENIIDESGMPKERFSAEFPKEGPSILRIQQVVRGDSAAYFCASSPQGTEQYFGPGTRLTVT.

The chain couples TRBV10-2 to TRBJ2-5, with D perhaps matching TRBD1 or TRBD2 (5 bases each). Germline V lookup: CDR1 WSHSY, CDR2 SAAADI. Trimming took 6 bases from V and 3 from J, leaving 8 bases between them. The CDR3 consists of 12 residues. CDR3 coding DNA: TGCGCCAGCAGGATGGGGGAAGAGACCCAGTACTTC. Protein: CASRMGEETQYF.

This chain links TRBV5-1 with TRBJ2-7, with 9 bases matching TRBD1. The germline V gene encodes CDR1 SGHRS and CDR2 YFSETQ. Trimming at V came to 5 bases and at J to 0 bases, leaving 9 bases not matched to a gene. The CDR3 is 16 amino acids. The CDR3 protein is CASSNPGQGFSYEQYF. CDR3 bases: TGCGCCAGCAGTAATCCGGGACAGGGCTTCTCCTACGAGCAGTACTTC.

The J gene is TRBJ1-6, the V gene TRBV5-1; 7 bases line up with TRBD1. Losses at the gene ends were 2 bases for V and 7 bases for J; bases not matched to a gene: 3. The CDR3 sequence is 14 residues long. Germline V gives CDR1 SGHRS, CDR2 YFSETQ. The CDR3 DNA sequence: TGCGCCAGCAGCTTCGCAGGGGGGAATTCACCCCTCCACTTT. It is translated as CASSFAGGNSPLHF.

In this sample, this clonotype turned up a few times. This chain connects TRBV13 to TRBJ2-5; D remains ambiguous. This CDR3 is built from 14 residues. V was shortened by 1 base and J by 4 bases, with 10 bases between the two germline ends. CDR1 and CDR2 (germline): PRHDT, FYEKMQ (reference sequence). CDR3 bases: TGTGCCAGCAGCTTAGCTGGGGTTGTAGAGACCCAGTACTTC. Protein sequence: CASSLAGVVETQYF.

This clonotype has at least ten counts. The chain employs TRBV29-1 and TRBJ2-5; 11 bases line up with TRBD2. The trim removed 2 bases at V and 7 bases at J, leaving 6 bases unmatched. CDR1 is SQVTM, CDR2 ANQGSEA, per germline. The CDR3 runs to 14 residues. The CDR3 is CSVEPTSGGGTQYF. In nucleotides, the CDR3 is TGCAGCGTTGAACCTACTAGCGGGGGAGGGACCCAGTACTTC.

This chain connects TRBV28 to TRBJ2-7; TRBD1 is a possible D gene (5 bases). The CDR3 is made up of 14 amino acids. Trimming took 10 bases from V and 1 from J, leaving 17 bases between them. In germline, CDR1 is MDHEN, CDR2 SYDVKM. In DNA form, the CDR3 reads TGTGCCACCCAAGACAGTGTTATTTCCTACGAGCAGTACTTC. Protein: CATQDSVISYEQYF.

This clonotype came up a few times. The chain has TRBV7-9 and TRBJ1-2; no firm D call. Germline loops: CDR1 SEHNR, CDR2 FQNEAQ (reference sequence). This CDR3 contains 12 residues. The V and J ends lost 5 bases and 10 bases respectively, with 14 bases between them. For the CDR3, the DNA is TGTGCCAGCAGCCCGGCGATCCGAGACTACACCTTC. Its translation: CASSPAIRDYTF.

About this clonotype itself: Germline is not matched at one junction end, which may reflect a read error. V gene TRBV7-2 combines with J gene TRBJ2-4, with 8 bases that match TRBD1. The DNA end is more similar to TRBJ2-7, so the J call may be wrong. The CDR3 contains 15 residues. The germline V gene encodes CDR1 SGHTA and CDR2 FQGNSA. CDR3 in DNA: TGTGTCAGCAGCTCCACCCCGGGACAGGCATACGAGCAGTACTTC. The encoded protein is CVSSSTPGQAYEQYF.